These T cell receptor beta chains were read from a single sample in a study of shared clonotypes between healthy human individuals. TCRdb's table, derived via immunoSEQ multiplex PCR, lists solely in-frame clones and lacks some. The table lists hundreds of thousands of clones, approximately 95% of them singletons. Material for sequencing was naive CD8+ T cells sorted from blood. The origin of the receptors is a woman aged 25 to 39 in good health. The CDR3 runs from the conserved cysteine through the conserved F or W. The size of a clone is reported for some rows only, either as once, few or many, or as a class for expanded clones.

abundance	v_gene	j_gene	len	CDR3aa
.	TRBV6-5	TRBJ1-1	16	CASSYGKQVMNTEAFF
.	TRBV5-5	TRBJ1-1	12	CASSLVEFEAFF
.	TRBV19	TRBJ2-2	14	CASSLGPDAGELFF
.	TRBV5-1	TRBJ2-7	15	CASSLDGGTSYEQYF
once	TRBV5-4	TRBJ2-7	15	CASSLDVAVGEEQYF
.	TRBV28	TRBJ1-1	16	CASSLSVEALNTEAFF
once	TRBV7-6	TRBJ2-3	11	CASSSLDTQYF
.	TRBV29-1	TRBJ2-2	14	CSVDLAGGTGELFF
.	TRBV18	TRBJ2-3	16	CASSPLGGANTDTQYF
.	TRBV27	.	14	CASSPGLGSYEQYF
.	TRBV19	TRBJ2-7	15	CASSILGTSSYEQYF
.	TRBV28	TRBJ2-3	16	CASSLPGDLSTDTQYF
.	TRBV11-2	TRBJ2-7	12	CASSFGVYEQYF
.	TRBV5-4	TRBJ2-5	13	CASSLGAGQTQYF
.	TRBV18	TRBJ1-5	11	CASSPDQPQHF
.	TRBV7-9	TRBJ2-7	13	CASMGPGFYEQYF
.	TRBV2	TRBJ1-5	15	CASTERPTERQPQHF
once	TRBV28	TRBJ1-3	13	CASSFPGRNTIYF
.	TRBV27	TRBJ1-5	14	CASSPGQGNQPQHF
.	TRBV30	TRBJ2-7	11	CASHDLSEQYF
.	TRBV5-1	TRBJ2-7	15	CASSVDRAGTYEQYF
.	TRBV27	TRBJ2-2	14	CASSLSQGFGELFF
.	TRBV27	TRBJ2-7	16	CASSLLLAGGPREQYF
.	TRBV11-2	.	15	CASSLALADYYEQYF
.	TRBV5-1	TRBJ2-7	15	CASSLAEQGAYEQYF
.	TRBV11-2	TRBJ2-7	15	CASSASGAGFSEQYF